The sequence of this T cell receptor (beta chain) was determined in a study of blood T cell repertoires in COVID-19. Original handling: Researchers report that nucleated cell counts were estimated from reference gene primer amplification. Produced via immunoSEQ multiplex PCR; TCRdb's table is partial and in-frame only. The V and J calls and the clone size are those of that table, but D and trimming were determined from the DNA. The sample has 300,000 or so clones, roughly 87% seen once; the top ten hold roughly 1%. The germline V gene has CDR1 MNHEY and CDR2 SVGAGI. The CDR3 extends over 13 amino acids. V lost 0 bases, J lost 4 bases, and 6 bases lay in between.

This clonotype was obtained from a woman aged 25 to 39 who had recovered from COVID-19. The V and J genes are TRBV6-5 and TRBJ2-5; no reliable D call. The sample comprised PBMCs or T cells enriched from blood (not recorded which). CDR3 residues: CASSYSIRETQYF. The CDR3 bases are TGTGCCAGCAGTTACTCGATCAGAGAGACCCAGTACTTC.